These 26 T cell receptor beta chains were all obtained from the same sample, sequenced in a study of cytomegalovirus exposure and HLA in healthy donors. The PCR contained 60 Vbeta and 13 Jbeta primers. Produced via immunoSEQ multiplex PCR; TCRdb's table is partial and in-frame only. The repertoire holds about 94,000 clones, 7.6% seen once, with roughly 2.1% in the top ten. Sequencing was performed on PBMCs. Source of these receptors: a man aged 50 or older in good health and CMV-seronegative.

The gene calls are TRBV7-6 and TRBJ2-2; D may be TRBD2 (6 bases). In germline, CDR1 is SGHVS, CDR2 FNYEAQ. This CDR3 contains 14 residues. The V and J ends lost 5 bases and 3 bases respectively, with 10 bases between them. The chain's CDR3 is CASSAPSDTGELFF. DNA for the CDR3: TGTGCCAGCAGCGCTCCTAGCGACACCGGGGAGCTGTTTTTT.

The chain uses TRBV6-6 and TRBJ2-7, with D maybe TRBD2 (7 bases). Trimming left V 6 bases short and J 5 bases short, with 17 bases between. The CDR3 sequence is 14 residues long. From germline, CDR1 is MNHNY and CDR2 SVGAGI (reference sequence). CDR3 DNA: TGTGCCAGCAGACCCGCAGGGGAGGGAAACGAGCAGTACTTC. The encoded protein is CASRPAGEGNEQYF.

This clone was seen a handful of times. The rearrangement joins TRBV4-1 to TRBJ2-3; 7 positions agree with TRBD2. V lost 0 bases to trimming and J lost 3 bases; unmatched junction nucleotides: 3. Germline loops: CDR1 MGHRA, CDR2 YSYEKL. The CDR3 totals 15 residues. CDR3 nucleotide sequence: TGCGCCAGCAGCCAAGATGCACTAGCGACAGATACGCAGTATTTT. This gives the protein CASSQDALATDTQYF.

A few counts support this clone. The chain couples TRBV4-3 to TRBJ2-1, with D unclear. Germline CDR1 LGHNA, CDR2 YSLEER. Between the trimmed V and J ends, which lost 1 base and 0 bases, there was a span of 7 bases. The CDR3 is made up of 15 amino acids. The CDR3 nucleotides read TGCGCCAGCAGCCAAGGAGGCAGCTCCTACAATGAGCAGTTCTTC. It specifies CASSQGGSSYNEQFF.

This clone showed up just a few times. The chain carries TRBV7-2 and TRBJ2-3; 11 bases fit TRBD2. CDR1 and CDR2 (germline): SGHTA, FQGNSA. Unmatched junction bases numbered 10, after V lost 2 bases and J lost 6 bases. The CDR3 is 17 amino acids. CDR3 region: CASSLRLAGHRGDTQYF. The DNA of the CDR3 is TGTGCCAGCAGCTTAAGACTAGCGGGGCATCGGGGGGATACGCAGTATTTT. The full variable domain, completed using reference TRBV7-2 and TRBJ2-3, is GAGVSQSPSNKVTEKGKDVELRCDPISGHTALYWYRQSLGQGLEFLIYFQGNSAPDKSGLPSDRFSAERTGGSVSTLTIQRTQQEDSAVYLCASSLRLAGHRGDTQYFGPGTRLTVL.

This chain connects TRBV6-1 to TRBJ2-3; 10 bases are shared with TRBD1. The CDR3 extends over 15 amino acids. With V trimmed by 6 bases and J by 4 bases, 7 bases remained unmatched. Looked up from germline, CDR1 is MNHNS and CDR2 is SASEGT. CDR3 sequence reads: CASSGDRGGSDTQYF. CDR3 nucleotide sequence: TGTGCCAGCAGCGGGGACAGGGGAGGATCAGATACGCAGTATTTT.

As DNA, the CDR3 is TGTGCCAGCAGTCAGGGGGTCACAGATACGCAGTATTTT. The encoded protein is CASSQGVTDTQYF. The V and J genes are TRBV5-4 and TRBJ2-3, with 7 nucleotides matching TRBD1. The germline CDR1 and CDR2 sequences are SGHNT and YYREEE (reference sequence). This CDR3 is 13 amino acids long. J was trimmed by 2 bases and V by 5 bases; bases with no gene match: 2.

This rearrangement joins TRBV6-5 to TRBJ1-6; a weak D match, TRBD1 (5 bases). Trimming removed 5 bases from V and 5 bases from J, with 10 bases in between. This CDR3 spans 14 amino acids. Germline values: CDR1 MNHEY, CDR2 SVGAGI. In nucleotides, the CDR3 is TGTGCCAGCAGTAAGCTAGGGGATAATTCACCCCTCCACTTT. Residues: CASSKLGDNSPLHF.

The chain links TRBV19 to TRBJ2-7; unclear D gene. CDR1 is LNHDA and CDR2 is SQIVND in the germline V gene (reference sequence). This CDR3 comprises 12 residues. V was cut by 6 bases and J by 3 bases, with 9 bases left in between. The CDR3 spells CASSHRNYEQYF. As DNA, the CDR3 is TGTGCCAGTAGCCATAGAAACTACGAGCAGTACTTC.

This sequence joins TRBV28 and TRBJ2-1; D is perhaps TRBD2 (6 bases). This CDR3 contains 13 residues. V lost 6 bases and J lost 7, with 13 bases in between. CDR1 is MDHEN and CDR2 is SYDVKM in the germline V gene. Written as DNA, the CDR3 is TGTGCCAGCAGAAATTCGGGGGAGAATGAGCAGTTCTTC. Translation gives CASRNSGENEQFF.

This clone was picked up a small number of times. V usage is TRBV28 and J usage is TRBJ1-1; D may be TRBD1 (6 bases). This CDR3 is built from 15 residues. The V end lost 4 bases, the J end lost 0 bases, and 12 bases lay between the germline ends. Germline values: CDR1 MDHEN, CDR2 SYDVKM. The CDR3 reads CASSSGQGMNTEAFF. The CDR3 DNA sequence: TGTGCCAGCAGTTCCGGGCAGGGGATGAACACTGAAGCTTTCTTT.

This sequence joins TRBV6-6 and TRBJ1-5; 8 bases agree with TRBD1. V lost 8 bases to trimming and J lost 2 bases; unmatched junction nucleotides: 11. This CDR3 has 16 amino acids. The V gene's germline CDR1 is MNHNY and CDR2 SVGAGI (reference sequence). In DNA, the CDR3 is TGTGCCAGCGTAGAAACAGGGGGTTCTGGCAATCAGCCCCAGCATTTT. The encoded protein is CASVETGGSGNQPQHF.

The chain carries TRBV6-1 and TRBJ2-3; 8 bases align to TRBD1. The germline V gene has CDR1 MNHNS and CDR2 SASEGT. The V gene end was trimmed by 6 bases and the J gene end by 1 base; junction bases not matched to a gene: 3. This CDR3 region has 14 residues. CDR3 in DNA: TGTGCCAGCAGCACAGGGGGAGGCACAGATACGCAGTATTTT. This encodes CASSTGGGTDTQYF.

This chain uses TRBV2 with TRBJ1-6; tentatively, D is TRBD1 (6 bases). Between the trimmed V and J ends, which lost 9 bases and 7 bases, there was a span of 13 bases. Germline V gene data show CDR1 as SNHLY and CDR2 as FYNNEI. The CDR3 length is 13 residues. The CDR3, as DNA: TGTGCCAGTGTCTTCGGGACAAATTCACCCCTCCACTTT. Protein sequence: CASVFGTNSPLHF.

V usage is TRBV18 and J usage is TRBJ1-1, with no clear D. V was shortened by 6 bases and J by 5 bases, with 13 bases between the two germline ends. The germline CDR1 and CDR2 sequences are KGHSH and LQKENI. The CDR3 is 13 amino acids. This chain's CDR3 is CASSQVITTEAFF. The CDR3 nucleotides read TGTGCCAGCTCCCAGGTAATAACGACTGAAGCTTTCTTT.

On this clone: One end of the junction is discordant with germline, which a read error may explain. The same CDR3 is also encoded by other DNA sequences in this sample. The rearrangement joins TRBV11-1 to TRBJ2-7; a possible D gene is TRBD2 (6 bases). Germline CDR1 is SGHAT and CDR2 is FQDESV (reference sequence). This CDR3 has 13 residues. CDR3 coding DNA: TGCGCCAGCAGCCAAAGCGGGCCCTACGAGCAGTACTTC. Translating it yields CASSQSGPYEQYF.

CDR3 sequence: CASSPLRGADGYGYTF. CDR3 nucleotide sequence: TGCGCCAGCAGCCCTCTCCGGGGGGCAGATGGGTATGGCTACACCTTC. The chain carries TRBV4-1 and TRBJ1-2; tentatively, D is TRBD1 (6 bases). The V and J ends lost 4 bases and 5 bases respectively, with 20 bases between them. Germline-derived CDR1 and CDR2 are MGHRA and YSYEKL. This CDR3 has 16 amino acids.

About this clone itself: This CDR3 is also generated by other DNA sequences in the sample. This sequence joins TRBV9 and TRBJ2-2, with a tentative D call TRBD1 (5 bases). The length of the CDR3 is 16 residues. The germline CDR1 and CDR2 sequences are SGDLS and YYNGEE. V lost 0 bases and J 3 bases, leaving 12 bases between the germline ends. CDR3 in DNA: TGTGCCAGCAGCGTAGTAAGCAGGGCGGACACCGGGGAGCTGTTTTTT. This gives the protein CASSVVSRADTGELFF.

The rearrangement uses TRBV28 and TRBJ1-5; D gene ambiguous. V was cut by 5 bases and J by 1 base, with 18 bases left in between. Germline CDR1 is MDHEN and CDR2 is SYDVKM. The CDR3 runs to 17 residues. In DNA, the CDR3 is TGTGCCAGCAGTCCAGGAGGACGGCCTGTGAGCAATCAGCCCCAGCATTTT. Encoded protein: CASSPGGRPVSNQPQHF.

The rearrangement joins TRBV5-4 to TRBJ2-1, with 10 nucleotides matching TRBD1. The germline CDR1 and CDR2 sequences are SGHNT and YYREEE (reference sequence). V lost 2 bases to trimming and J lost 4 bases; unmatched junction nucleotides: 3. The length of the CDR3 is 15 residues. This chain's CDR3 is CASSFPGQGYNEQFF. CDR3 nucleotide sequence: TGTGCCAGCAGCTTCCCGGGACAGGGGTACAATGAGCAGTTCTTC.

The chain has TRBV19 and TRBJ2-6; D is possibly TRBD1 (5 bases). V was shortened by 3 bases and J by 3 bases, with 15 bases between the two germline ends. Germline V gene data show CDR1 as LNHDA and CDR2 as SQIVND (reference sequence). This CDR3 is 17 amino acids long. CDR3 sequence: CASSIVPKGVGANVLTF. In nucleotides, the CDR3 is TGTGCCAGTAGTATTGTCCCTAAAGGGGTTGGGGCCAACGTCCTGACTTTC.

This clone came up a few times. This sequence joins TRBV7-3 and TRBJ2-1, with 12 bases matching TRBD2. The CDR3 extends over 18 amino acids. The germline gives CDR1 SGHTA, CDR2 FQGTGA. The V gene end was trimmed by 5 bases and the J gene end by 7 bases; junction bases not matched to a gene: 15. The CDR3 loop is CASSPSLGTSGQGNEQFF. The CDR3 nucleotides read TGTGCCAGCAGCCCATCCCTGGGGACTAGCGGGCAGGGGAATGAGCAGTTCTTC.

This clone was counted a few times. The chain has TRBV19 and TRBJ2-7; 8 bases map to TRBD1. From germline, CDR1 is LNHDA and CDR2 SQIVND (reference sequence). V was pared by 7 bases and J by 3 bases, with 23 bases of the junction left unmatched. The CDR3 is 19 residues long. As DNA, the CDR3 is TGTGCCAGTATTCCTCAAGAGGGGACAGGTTTATTTCGGCTCTACGAGCAGTACTTC. Encoded protein: CASIPQEGTGLFRLYEQYF.

This clone was seen only a few times. This chain links TRBV27 with TRBJ2-1; D gene uncertain. The V end was cut by 4 bases, the J end by 2 bases, with 9 bases between. Germline CDR1 and CDR2: MNHEY and SMNVEV (reference sequence). The CDR3 length is 14 residues. The CDR3 is CASSSRSAYNEQFF. Written as DNA, the CDR3 is TGTGCCAGCAGTTCCCGAAGCGCCTACAATGAGCAGTTCTTC.

V gene TRBV7-2 combines with J gene TRBJ2-7; 9 positions match TRBD2. The V gene's germline CDR1 is SGHTA and CDR2 FQGNSA. V lost 1 base, J lost 2 bases, and 6 bases stayed unmatched. This CDR3 is 16 amino acids long. The CDR3 DNA is TGTGCCAGCAGCTTAGAGGGTTCTAGCGGGGCCTACGAGCAGTACTTC. Translated, it gives CASSLEGSSGAYEQYF.

This clone was observed a handful of times. V usage is TRBV7-9 and J usage is TRBJ2-2, with 13 positions matching TRBD2. Per germline, CDR1 SEHNR and CDR2 FQNEAQ (reference sequence). The CDR3 runs to 18 residues. Trimming at V came to 5 bases and at J to 3 bases, leaving 9 bases not matched to a gene. This CDR3 reads CASSPPTSGRSYTGELFF. CDR3 bases: TGTGCCAGCAGCCCCCCGACTAGCGGGAGGTCTTACACCGGGGAGCTGTTTTTT. Combining the CDR3 with reference TRBV7-9 and TRBJ2-2 gives the whole variable domain DTGVSQNPRHKITKRGQNVTFRCDPISEHNRLYWYRQTLGQGPEFLTYFQNEAQLEKSRLLSDRFSAERPKGSFSTLEIQRTEQGDSAMYLCASSPPTSGRSYTGELFFGEGSRLTVL.